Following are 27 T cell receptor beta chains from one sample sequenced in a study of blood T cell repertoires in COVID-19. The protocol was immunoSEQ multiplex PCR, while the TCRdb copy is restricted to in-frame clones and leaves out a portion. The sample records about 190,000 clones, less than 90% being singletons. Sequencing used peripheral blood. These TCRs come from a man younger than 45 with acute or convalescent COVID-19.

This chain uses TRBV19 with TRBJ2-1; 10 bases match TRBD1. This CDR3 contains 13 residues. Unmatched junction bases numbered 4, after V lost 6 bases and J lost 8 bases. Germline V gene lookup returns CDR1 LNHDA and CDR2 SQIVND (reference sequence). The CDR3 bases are TGTGCCAGTAGGGGACAGGGGATCTATGAGCAGTTCTTC. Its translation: CASRGQGIYEQFF.

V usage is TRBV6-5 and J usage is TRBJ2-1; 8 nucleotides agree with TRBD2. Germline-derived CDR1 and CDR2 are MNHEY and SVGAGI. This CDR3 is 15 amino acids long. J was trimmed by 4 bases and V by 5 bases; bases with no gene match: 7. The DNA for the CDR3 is TGTGCCAGCAGTCGCCGAGCGGGAGTGTACAATGAGCAGTTCTTC. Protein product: CASSRRAGVYNEQFF.

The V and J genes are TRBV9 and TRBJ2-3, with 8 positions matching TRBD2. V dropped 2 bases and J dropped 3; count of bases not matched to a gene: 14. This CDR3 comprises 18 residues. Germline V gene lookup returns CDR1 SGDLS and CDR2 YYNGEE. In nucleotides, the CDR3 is TGTGCCAGCAGCGTTTCCTCCACAGGTGCGGGAGGTACAGATACGCAGTATTTT. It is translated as CASSVSSTGAGGTDTQYF. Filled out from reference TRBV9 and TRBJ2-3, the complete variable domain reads DSGVTQTPKHLITATGQRVTLRCSPRSGDLSVYWYQQSLDQGLQFLIQYYNGEERAKGNILERFSAQQFPDLHSELNLSSLELGDSALYFCASSVSSTGAGGTDTQYFGPGTRLTVL.

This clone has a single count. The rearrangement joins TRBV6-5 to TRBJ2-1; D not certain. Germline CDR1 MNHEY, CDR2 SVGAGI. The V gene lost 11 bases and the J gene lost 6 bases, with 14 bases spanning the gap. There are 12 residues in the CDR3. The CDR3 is CASKDTTNEQFF. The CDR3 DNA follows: TGTGCCTCAAAGGATACTACCAATGAGCAGTTCTTC.

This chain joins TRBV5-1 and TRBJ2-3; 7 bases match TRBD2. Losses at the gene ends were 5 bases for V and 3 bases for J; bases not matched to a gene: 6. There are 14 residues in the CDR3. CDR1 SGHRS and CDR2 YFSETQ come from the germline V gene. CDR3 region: CASRPGGGTDTQYF. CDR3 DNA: TGCGCCAGCAGGCCGGGAGGCGGAACAGATACGCAGTATTTT.

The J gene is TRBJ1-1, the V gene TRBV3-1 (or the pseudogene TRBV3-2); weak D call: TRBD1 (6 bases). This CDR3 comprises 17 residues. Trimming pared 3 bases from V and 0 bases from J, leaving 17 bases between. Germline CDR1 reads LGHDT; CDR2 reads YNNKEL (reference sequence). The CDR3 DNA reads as TGTGCCAGCAGCCAGGACAGTCCTCGGCCGATGAACACTGAAGCTTTCTTT. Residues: CASSQDSPRPMNTEAFF.

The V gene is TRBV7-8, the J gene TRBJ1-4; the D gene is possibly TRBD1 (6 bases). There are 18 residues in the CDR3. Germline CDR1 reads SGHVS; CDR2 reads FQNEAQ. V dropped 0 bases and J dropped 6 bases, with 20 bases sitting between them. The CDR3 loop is CASSLARMRTGWDEKLFF. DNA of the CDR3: TGTGCCAGCAGCTTAGCGCGGATGAGAACAGGGTGGGATGAAAAACTGTTTTTT.

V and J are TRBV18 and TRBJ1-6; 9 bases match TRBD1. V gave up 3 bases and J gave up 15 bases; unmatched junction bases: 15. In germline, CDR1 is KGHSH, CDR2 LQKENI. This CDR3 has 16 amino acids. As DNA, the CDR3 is TGTGCCAGCTCACCGGATTCGGGACAGGGACTAAGAGTCCTCCACTTT. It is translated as CASSPDSGQGLRVLHF.

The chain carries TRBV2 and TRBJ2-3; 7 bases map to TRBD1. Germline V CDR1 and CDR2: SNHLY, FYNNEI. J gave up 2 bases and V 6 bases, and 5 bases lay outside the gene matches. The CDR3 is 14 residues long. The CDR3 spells CASRVDRVTDTQYF. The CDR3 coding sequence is TGTGCCAGCAGGGTTGACAGGGTCACAGATACGCAGTATTTT.

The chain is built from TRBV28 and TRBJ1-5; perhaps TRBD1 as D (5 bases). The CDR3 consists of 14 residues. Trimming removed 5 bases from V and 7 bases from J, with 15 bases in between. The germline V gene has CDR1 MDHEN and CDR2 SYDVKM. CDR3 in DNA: TGTGCCAGCAGTGGCCCCAGGGTGAGGCAGCCCCAGCATTTT. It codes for CASSGPRVRQPQHF. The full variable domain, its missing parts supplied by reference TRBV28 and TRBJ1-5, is DVKVTQSSRYLVKRTGEKVFLECVQDMDHENMFWYRQDPGLGLRLIYFSYDVKMKEKGDIPEGYSVSREKKERFSLILESASTNQTSMYLCASSGPRVRQPQHFGDGTRLSIL.

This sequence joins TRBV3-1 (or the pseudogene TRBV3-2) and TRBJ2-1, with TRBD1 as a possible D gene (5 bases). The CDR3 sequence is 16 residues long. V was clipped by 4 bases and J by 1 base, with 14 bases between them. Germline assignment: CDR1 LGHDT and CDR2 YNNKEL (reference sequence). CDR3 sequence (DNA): TGTGCCAGCAGCCCCAGGGTCCATTCTTCCTACAATGAGCAGTTCTTC. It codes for CASSPRVHSSYNEQFF.

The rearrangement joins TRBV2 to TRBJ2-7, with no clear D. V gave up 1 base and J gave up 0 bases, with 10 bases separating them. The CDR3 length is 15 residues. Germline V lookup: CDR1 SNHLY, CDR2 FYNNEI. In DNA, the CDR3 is TGTGCCAGCAGTGAAGTTAGCCTAAGCTCCTACGAGCAGTACTTC. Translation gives CASSEVSLSSYEQYF.

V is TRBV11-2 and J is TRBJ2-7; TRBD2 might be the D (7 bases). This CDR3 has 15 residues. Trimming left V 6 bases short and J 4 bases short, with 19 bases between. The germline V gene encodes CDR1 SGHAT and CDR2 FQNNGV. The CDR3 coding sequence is TGTGCCAGCAGGGATTGGGGGGGGCTTCGGTACGAGCAGTACTTC. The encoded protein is CASRDWGGLRYEQYF.

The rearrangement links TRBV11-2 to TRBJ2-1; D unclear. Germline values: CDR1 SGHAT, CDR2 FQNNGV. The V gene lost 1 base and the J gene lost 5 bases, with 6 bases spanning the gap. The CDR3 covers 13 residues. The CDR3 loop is CASSLGLNNEQFF. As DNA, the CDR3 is TGTGCCAGCAGCTTAGGTCTTAACAATGAGCAGTTCTTC.

CDR3 in DNA: TGCGCCAGCAGTTTAGCGGGGGCCCCAGAGACCCAGTACTTC. It is translated as CASSLAGAPETQYF. V usage is TRBV10-2 and J usage is TRBJ2-5, with 9 nucleotides matching TRBD2. This CDR3 has 14 amino acids. Per the germline V gene, CDR1 is WSHSY and CDR2 is SAAADI. Trimming at V came to 5 bases and at J to 4 bases, leaving 5 bases not matched to a gene.

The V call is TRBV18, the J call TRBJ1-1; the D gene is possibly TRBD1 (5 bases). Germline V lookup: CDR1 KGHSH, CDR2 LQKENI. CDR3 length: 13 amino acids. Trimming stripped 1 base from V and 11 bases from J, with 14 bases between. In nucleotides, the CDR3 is TGTGCCAGCTCACCACGCACAGGTGATGTGGCTTTCTTT. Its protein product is CASSPRTGDVAFF.

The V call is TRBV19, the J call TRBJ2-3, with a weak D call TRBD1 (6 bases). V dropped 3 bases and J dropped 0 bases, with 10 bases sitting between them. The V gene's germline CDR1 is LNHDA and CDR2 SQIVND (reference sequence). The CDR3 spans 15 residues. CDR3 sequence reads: CASSIRDTSTDTQYF. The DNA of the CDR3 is TGTGCCAGTAGTATCCGGGACACTAGCACAGATACGCAGTATTTT.

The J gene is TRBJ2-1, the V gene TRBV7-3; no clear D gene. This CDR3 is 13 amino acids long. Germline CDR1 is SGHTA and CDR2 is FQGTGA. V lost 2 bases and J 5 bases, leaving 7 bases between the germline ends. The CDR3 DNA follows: TGTGCCAGCAGCTTATACGGAGACAATGAGCAGTTCTTC. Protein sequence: CASSLYGDNEQFF. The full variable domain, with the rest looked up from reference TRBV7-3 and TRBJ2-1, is GAGVSQTPSNKVTEKGKYVELRCDPISGHTALYWYRQSLGQGPEFLIYFQGTGAADDSGLPNDRFFAVRPEGSVSTLKIQRTERGDSAVYLCASSLYGDNEQFFGPGTRLTVL.

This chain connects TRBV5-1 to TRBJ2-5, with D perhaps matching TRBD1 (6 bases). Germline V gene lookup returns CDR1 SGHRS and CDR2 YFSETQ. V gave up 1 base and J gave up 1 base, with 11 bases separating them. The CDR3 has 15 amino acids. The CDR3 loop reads CASSLMRQAQETQYF. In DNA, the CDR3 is TGCGCCAGCAGCTTGATGAGACAGGCCCAAGAGACCCAGTACTTC.

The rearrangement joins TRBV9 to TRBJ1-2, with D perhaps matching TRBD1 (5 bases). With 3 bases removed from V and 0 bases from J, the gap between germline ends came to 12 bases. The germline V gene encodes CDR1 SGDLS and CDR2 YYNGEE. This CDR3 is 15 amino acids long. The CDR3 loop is CASSANRQANYGYTF. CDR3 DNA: TGTGCCAGCAGCGCAAACAGGCAAGCTAACTATGGCTACACCTTC.

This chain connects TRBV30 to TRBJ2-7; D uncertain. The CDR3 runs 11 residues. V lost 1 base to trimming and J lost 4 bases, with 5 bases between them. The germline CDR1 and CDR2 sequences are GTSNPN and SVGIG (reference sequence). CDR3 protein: CAWSARYEQYF. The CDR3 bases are TGTGCCTGGAGTGCCCGGTACGAGCAGTACTTC.

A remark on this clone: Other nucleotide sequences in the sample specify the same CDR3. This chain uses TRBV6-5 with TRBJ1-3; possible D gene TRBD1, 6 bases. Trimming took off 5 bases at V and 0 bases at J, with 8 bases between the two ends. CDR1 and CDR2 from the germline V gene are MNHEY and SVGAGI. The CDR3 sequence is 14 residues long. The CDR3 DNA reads TGTGCCAGCAGTACAGGGAGCTCTGGAAACACCATATATTTT. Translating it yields CASSTGSSGNTIYF.

The CDR3 DNA reads as TGTGCTTCTCTCTCAGGGGCCGGGGAGCTGTTTTTT. It yields the protein CASLSGAGELFF. The V and J genes are TRBV19 and TRBJ2-2; tentatively, D is TRBD1 (6 bases). CDR1 and CDR2 from the germline V gene are LNHDA and SQIVND (reference sequence). The CDR3 loop spans 12 amino acids.

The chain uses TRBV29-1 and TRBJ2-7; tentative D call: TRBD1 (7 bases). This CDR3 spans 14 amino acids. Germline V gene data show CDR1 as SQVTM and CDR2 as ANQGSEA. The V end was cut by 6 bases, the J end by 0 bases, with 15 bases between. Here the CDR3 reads CSVTGDGSSYEQYF. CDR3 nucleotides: TGCAGCGTCACAGGGGACGGGAGCTCCTACGAGCAGTACTTC.

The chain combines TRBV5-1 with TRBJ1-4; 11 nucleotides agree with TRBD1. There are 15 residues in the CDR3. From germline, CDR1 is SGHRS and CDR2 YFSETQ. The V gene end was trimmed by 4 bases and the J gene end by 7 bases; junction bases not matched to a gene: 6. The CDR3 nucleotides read TGCGCCAGCAGCGGAACCGGGACAGGGGGTGAAAAACTGTTTTTT. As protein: CASSGTGTGGEKLFF.

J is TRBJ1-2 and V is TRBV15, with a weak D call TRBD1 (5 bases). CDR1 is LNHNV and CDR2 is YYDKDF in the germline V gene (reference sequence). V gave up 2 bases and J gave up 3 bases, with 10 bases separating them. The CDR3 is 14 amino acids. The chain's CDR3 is CATSRQGFYYGYTF. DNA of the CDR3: TGTGCCACCAGCAGACAGGGCTTTTACTATGGCTACACCTTC. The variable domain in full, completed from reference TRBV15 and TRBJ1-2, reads DAMVIQNPRYQVTQFGKPVTLSCSQTLNHNVMYWYQQKSSQAPKLLFHYYDKDFNNEADTPDNFQSRRPNTSFCFLDIRSPGLGDTAMYLCATSRQGFYYGYTFGSGTRLTVV.

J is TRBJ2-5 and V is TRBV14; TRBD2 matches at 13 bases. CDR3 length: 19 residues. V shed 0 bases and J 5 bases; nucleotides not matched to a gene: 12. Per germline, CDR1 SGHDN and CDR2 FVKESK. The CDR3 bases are TGTGCCAGCAGCCAAGATTACGGAGGACTAGCGGGAGATCGGGAGACCCAGTACTTC. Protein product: CASSQDYGGLAGDRETQYF.